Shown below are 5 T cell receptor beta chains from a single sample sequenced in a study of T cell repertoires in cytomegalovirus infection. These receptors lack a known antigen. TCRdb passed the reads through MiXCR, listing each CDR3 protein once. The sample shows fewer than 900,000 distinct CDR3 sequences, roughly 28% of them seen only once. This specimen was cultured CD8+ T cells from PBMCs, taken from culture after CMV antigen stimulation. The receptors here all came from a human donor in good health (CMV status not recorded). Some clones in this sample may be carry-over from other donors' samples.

This CDR3 is CASSGCRATIEQYF. The CDR3 nucleotides read TGTGCCAGCAGTGGATGCAGGGCGACCATCGAGCAGTACTTC. The V and J genes are TRBV6-4 and TRBJ2-7; tentative D call: TRBD1 (5 bases). This CDR3 contains 14 residues. The germline V and J ends were trimmed by 4 bases and 6 bases, with 16 bases remaining between them. Germline V gene sequence: CDR1 MRHNA, CDR2 SNTAGT.

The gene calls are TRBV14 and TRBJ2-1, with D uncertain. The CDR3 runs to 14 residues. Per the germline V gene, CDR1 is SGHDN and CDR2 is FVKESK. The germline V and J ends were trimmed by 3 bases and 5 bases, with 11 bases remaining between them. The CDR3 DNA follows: TGTGCCAGCAGCCACCCAGACTTTAACAATGAGCAGTTCTTC. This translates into CASSHPDFNNEQFF.

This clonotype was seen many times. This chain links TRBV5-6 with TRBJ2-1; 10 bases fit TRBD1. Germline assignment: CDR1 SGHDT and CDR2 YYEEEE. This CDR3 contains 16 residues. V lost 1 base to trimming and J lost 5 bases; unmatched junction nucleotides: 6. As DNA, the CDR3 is TGTGCCAGCAGCTTGACCGGGACAGGGGCGAACAATGAGCAGTTCTTC. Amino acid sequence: CASSLTGTGANNEQFF.

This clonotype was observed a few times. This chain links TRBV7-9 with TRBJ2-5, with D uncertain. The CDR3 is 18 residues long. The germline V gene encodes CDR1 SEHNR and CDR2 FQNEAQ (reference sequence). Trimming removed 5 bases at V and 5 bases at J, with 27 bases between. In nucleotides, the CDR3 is TGTGCCAGCAGCCCAGCCCGGGTAGCCACTTATGGTTGGGAGACCCAGTACTTC. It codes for CASSPARVATYGWETQYF. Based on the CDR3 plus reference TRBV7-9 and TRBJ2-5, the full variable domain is DTGVSQNPRHKITKRGQNVTFRCDPISEHNRLYWYRQTLGQGPEFLTYFQNEAQLEKSRLLSDRFSAERPKGSFSTLEIQRTEQGDSAMYLCASSPARVATYGWETQYFGPGTRLLVL.

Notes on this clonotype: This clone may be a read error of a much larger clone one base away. The CDR3 region has the DNA TGTGCCAGCAGTTACTCGGCGGGGGGGCCCTACAATGTGCAGTTCTTC. Protein: CASSYSAGGPYNVQFF. This rearrangement joins TRBV6-2 or TRBV6-3 to TRBJ2-1; 9 nucleotides match TRBD2. The V gene's germline CDR1 is MNHEY and CDR2 SVGEGT. The CDR3 contains 16 residues.